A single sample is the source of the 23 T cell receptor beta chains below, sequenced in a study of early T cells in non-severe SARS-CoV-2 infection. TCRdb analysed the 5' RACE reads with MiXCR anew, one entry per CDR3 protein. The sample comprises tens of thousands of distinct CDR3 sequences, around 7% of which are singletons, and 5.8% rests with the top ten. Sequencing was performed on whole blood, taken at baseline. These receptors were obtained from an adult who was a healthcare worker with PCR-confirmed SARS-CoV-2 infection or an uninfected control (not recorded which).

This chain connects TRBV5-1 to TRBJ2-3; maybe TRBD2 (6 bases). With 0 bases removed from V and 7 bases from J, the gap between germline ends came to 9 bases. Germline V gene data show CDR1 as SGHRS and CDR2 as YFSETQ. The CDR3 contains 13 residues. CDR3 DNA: TGCGCCAGCAGCTTGGATGGCGGGAATACGCAGTATTTT. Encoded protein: CASSLDGGNTQYF.

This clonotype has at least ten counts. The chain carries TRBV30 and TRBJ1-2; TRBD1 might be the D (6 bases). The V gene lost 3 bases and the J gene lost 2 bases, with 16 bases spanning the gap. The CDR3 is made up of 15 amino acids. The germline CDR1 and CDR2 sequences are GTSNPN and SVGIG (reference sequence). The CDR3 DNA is TGTGCCTGGAGCGAGGGGGGGACACCCAACTATGGCTACACCTTC. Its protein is CAWSEGGTPNYGYTF.

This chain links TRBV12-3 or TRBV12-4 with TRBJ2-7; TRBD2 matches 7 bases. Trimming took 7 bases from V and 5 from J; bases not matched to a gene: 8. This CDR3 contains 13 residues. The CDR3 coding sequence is TGTGCCAGCACCGACCGACTAGCCAACGAGCAGTACTTC. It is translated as CASTDRLANEQYF.

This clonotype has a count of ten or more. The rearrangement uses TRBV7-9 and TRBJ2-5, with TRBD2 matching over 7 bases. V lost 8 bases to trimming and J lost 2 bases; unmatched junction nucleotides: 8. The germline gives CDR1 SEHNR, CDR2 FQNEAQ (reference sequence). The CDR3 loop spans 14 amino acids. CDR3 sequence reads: CASVEWGGQETQYF. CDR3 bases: TGTGCCAGCGTTGAGTGGGGGGGACAAGAGACCCAGTACTTC.

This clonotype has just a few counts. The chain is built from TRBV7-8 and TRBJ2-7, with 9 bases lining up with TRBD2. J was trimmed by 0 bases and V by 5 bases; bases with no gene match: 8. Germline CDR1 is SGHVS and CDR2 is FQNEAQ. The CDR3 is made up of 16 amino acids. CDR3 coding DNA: TGTGCCAGCAGCACCAGGACTAGCGTATTCTCCTACGAGCAGTACTTC. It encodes CASSTRTSVFSYEQYF.

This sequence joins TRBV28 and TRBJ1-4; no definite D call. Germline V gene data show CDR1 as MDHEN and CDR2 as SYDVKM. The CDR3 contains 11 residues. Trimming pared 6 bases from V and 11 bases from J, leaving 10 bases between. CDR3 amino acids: CASSSFRKLFF. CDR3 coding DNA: TGTGCCAGCAGCTCCTTCCGGAAACTGTTTTTT.

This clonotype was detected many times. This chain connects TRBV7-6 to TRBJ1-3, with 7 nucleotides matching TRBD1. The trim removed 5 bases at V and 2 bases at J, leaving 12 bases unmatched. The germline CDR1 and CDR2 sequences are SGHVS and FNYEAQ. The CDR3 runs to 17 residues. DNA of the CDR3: TGTGCCAGCAGCCCAACTACCCGGGACAGACCTGGAAACACCATATATTTT. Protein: CASSPTTRDRPGNTIYF.

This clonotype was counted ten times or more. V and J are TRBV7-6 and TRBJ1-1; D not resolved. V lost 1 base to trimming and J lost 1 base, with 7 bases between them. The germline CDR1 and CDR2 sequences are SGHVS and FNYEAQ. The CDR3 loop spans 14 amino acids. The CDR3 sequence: CASSLGAGNTEAFF. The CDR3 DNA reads TGTGCCAGCAGCTTAGGTGCAGGGAACACTGAAGCTTTCTTT. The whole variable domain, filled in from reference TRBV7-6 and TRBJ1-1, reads GAGVSQSPRYKVTKRGQDVALRCDPISGHVSLYWYRQALGQGPEFLTYFNYEAQQDKSGLPNDRFSAERPEGSISTLTIQRTEQRDSAMYRCASSLGAGNTEAFFGQGTRLTVV.

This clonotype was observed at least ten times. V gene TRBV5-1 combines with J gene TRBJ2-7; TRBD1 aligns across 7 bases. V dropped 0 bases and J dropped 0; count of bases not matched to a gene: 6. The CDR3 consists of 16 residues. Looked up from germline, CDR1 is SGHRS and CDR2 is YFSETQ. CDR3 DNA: TGCGCCAGCAGCTTGGAAGGCCACAGGGGCTCCTACGAGCAGTACTTC. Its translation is CASSLEGHRGSYEQYF.

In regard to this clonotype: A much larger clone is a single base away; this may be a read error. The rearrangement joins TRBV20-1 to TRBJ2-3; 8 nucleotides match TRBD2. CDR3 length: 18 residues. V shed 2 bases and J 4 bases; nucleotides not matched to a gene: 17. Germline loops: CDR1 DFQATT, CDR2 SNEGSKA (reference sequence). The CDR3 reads CSARTPSGSGGRADTQYF. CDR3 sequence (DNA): TGCAGTGCTAGAACCCCCTCCGGAAGCGGGGGCCGCGCAGATACGCAGTATTTT.

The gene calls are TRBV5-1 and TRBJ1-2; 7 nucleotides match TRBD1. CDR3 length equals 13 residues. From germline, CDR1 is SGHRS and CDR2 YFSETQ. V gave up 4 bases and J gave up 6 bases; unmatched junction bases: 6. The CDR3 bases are TGCGCCAGCAGCACAGGGGAAATTGATGGCTACACCTTC. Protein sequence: CASSTGEIDGYTF.

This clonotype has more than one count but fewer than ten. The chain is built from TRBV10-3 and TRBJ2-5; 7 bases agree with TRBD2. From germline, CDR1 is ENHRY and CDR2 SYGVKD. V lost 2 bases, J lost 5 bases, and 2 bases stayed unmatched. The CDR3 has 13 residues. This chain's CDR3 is CAISENGRETQYF. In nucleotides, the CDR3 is TGTGCCATCAGTGAGAACGGGAGGGAGACCCAGTACTTC.

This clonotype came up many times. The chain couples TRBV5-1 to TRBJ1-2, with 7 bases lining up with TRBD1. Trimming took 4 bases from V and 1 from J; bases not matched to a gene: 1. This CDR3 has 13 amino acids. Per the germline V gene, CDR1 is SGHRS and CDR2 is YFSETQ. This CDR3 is CASSRDSNYGYTF. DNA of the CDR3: TGCGCCAGCAGCCGGGACAGTAACTATGGCTACACCTTC.

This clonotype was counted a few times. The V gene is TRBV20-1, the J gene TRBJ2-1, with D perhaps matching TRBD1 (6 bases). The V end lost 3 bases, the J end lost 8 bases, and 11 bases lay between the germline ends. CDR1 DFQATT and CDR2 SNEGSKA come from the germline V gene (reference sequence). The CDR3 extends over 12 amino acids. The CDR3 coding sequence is TGCAGTGCTAGTTTACAGGGCCATGAGCAGTTCTTC. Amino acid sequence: CSASLQGHEQFF.

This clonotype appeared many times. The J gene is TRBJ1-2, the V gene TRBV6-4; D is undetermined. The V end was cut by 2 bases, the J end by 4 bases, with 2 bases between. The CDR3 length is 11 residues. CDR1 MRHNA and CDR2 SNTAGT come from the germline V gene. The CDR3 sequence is CASSDRYGYTF. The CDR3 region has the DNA TGTGCCAGCAGTGACCGCTATGGCTACACCTTC.

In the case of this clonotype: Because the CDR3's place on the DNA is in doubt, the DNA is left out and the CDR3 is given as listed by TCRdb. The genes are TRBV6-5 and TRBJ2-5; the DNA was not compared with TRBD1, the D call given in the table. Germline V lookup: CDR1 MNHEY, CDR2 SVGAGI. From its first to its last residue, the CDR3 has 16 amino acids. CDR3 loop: CASSTSTAKLRETQYF.

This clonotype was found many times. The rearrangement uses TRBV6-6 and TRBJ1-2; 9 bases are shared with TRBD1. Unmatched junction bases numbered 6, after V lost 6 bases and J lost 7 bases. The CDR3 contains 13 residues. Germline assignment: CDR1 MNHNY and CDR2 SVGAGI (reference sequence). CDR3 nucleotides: TGTGCCAGCAGATCACAGGGGGCGCGTGGCTACACCTTC. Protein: CASRSQGARGYTF.

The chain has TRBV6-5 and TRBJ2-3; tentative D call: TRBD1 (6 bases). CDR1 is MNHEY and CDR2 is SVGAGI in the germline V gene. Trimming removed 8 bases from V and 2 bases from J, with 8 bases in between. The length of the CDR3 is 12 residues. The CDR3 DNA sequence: TGTGCCAGCTGGGGGCTCACAGATACGCAGTATTTT. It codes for CASWGLTDTQYF.

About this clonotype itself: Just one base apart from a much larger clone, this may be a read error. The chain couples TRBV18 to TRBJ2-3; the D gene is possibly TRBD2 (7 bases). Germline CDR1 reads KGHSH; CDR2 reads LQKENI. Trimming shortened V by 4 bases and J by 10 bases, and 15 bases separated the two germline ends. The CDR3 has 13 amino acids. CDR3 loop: CASSQGGTDAQYF. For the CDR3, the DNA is TGTGCCAGCTCACAGGGGGGGACGGATGCGCAGTATTTT. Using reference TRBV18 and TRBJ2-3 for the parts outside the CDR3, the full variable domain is NAGVMQNPRHLVRRRGQEARLRCSPMKGHSHVYWYRQLPEEGLKFMVYLQKENIIDESGMPKERFSAEFPKEGPSILRIQQVVRGDSAAYFCASSQGGTDAQYFGPGTRLTVL.

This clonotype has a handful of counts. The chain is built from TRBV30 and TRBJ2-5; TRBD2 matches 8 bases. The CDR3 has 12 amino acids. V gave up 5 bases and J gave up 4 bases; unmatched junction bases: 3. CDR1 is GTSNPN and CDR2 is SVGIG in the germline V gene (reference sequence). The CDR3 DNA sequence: TGTGCCTGGGCGGGGGGAGGAGAGACCCAGTACTTC. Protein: CAWAGGGETQYF.

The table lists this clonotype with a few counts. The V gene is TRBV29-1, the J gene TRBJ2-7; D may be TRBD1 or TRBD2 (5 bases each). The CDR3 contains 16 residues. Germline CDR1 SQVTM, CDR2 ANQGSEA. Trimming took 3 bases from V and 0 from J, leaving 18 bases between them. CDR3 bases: TGCAGCGTTGATGGGAGTTTTGGGACGGGCTCCTACGAGCAGTACTTC. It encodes CSVDGSFGTGSYEQYF.

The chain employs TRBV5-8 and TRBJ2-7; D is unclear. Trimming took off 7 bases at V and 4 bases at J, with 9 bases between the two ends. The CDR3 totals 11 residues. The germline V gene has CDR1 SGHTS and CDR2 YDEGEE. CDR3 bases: TGTGCCAGCGTTCGGAATTACGAGCAGTACTTC. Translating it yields CASVRNYEQYF.

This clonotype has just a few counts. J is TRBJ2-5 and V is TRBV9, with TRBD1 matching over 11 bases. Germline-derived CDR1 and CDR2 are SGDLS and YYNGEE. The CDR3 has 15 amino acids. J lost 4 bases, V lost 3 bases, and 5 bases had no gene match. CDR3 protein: CASSGGGTGGETQYF. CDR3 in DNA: TGTGCCAGCAGCGGAGGCGGGACAGGGGGAGAGACCCAGTACTTC.